Below, 20 T cell receptor beta chains from the same sample are listed, as sequenced in a study of T cell repertoires in cytomegalovirus infection. TCRdb passed the reads through MiXCR, listing each CDR3 protein once. The sample carries approximately 240,000 distinct CDR3 sequences, 9% to 15% recorded once. Sequencing was performed on PBMCs. The receptors derive from a human donor in good health (CMV status not recorded). Some clones in this sample may be carry-over from other donors' samples.

V is TRBV19 and J is TRBJ1-5, with D maybe TRBD1 (5 bases). Per the germline V gene, CDR1 is LNHDA and CDR2 is SQIVND (reference sequence). The CDR3 is made up of 11 amino acids. V shed 11 bases and J shed 11 bases, with 16 bases lying between them. Here the CDR3 reads CARPVARAQHF. CDR3 coding DNA: TGTGCCCGCCCAGTTGCCAGGGCCCAGCATTTT.

Ten or more counts support this clonotype. This chain uses TRBV19 with TRBJ1-1; TRBD1 matches at 8 bases. Looked up from germline, CDR1 is LNHDA and CDR2 is SQIVND (reference sequence). The ends lost 5 bases at V and 7 bases at J; junction bases unmatched: 12. The CDR3 has 15 residues. As DNA, the CDR3 is TGTGCCAGTAGTGGCGACCGGGACAGGATCGATGAAGCTTTCTTT. Protein sequence: CASSGDRDRIDEAFF.

A few counts support this clonotype. This sequence joins TRBV20-1 and TRBJ2-3, with D possibly being TRBD1 or TRBD2 (7 bases each). Germline V lookup: CDR1 DFQATT, CDR2 SNEGSKA (reference sequence). This CDR3 contains 14 residues. Trimming cost V 3 bases and J 4 bases, with 14 bases left between them. This CDR3 is CSARPGGAADTQYF. CDR3 in DNA: TGCAGTGCTAGGCCAGGGGGGGCCGCAGATACGCAGTATTTT.

The table lists this clonotype with many counts. The chain is built from TRBV2 and TRBJ2-1, with D possibly matching TRBD1 (5 bases). Trimming stripped 8 bases from V and 10 bases from J, with 24 bases between. The CDR3 extends over 15 amino acids. In germline, CDR1 is SNHLY, CDR2 FYNNEI. In DNA form, the CDR3 reads TGTGCCAGCCAGCGTCGAGCAGGGCAAGGAAGCGAGCAGTTCTTC. Translating it yields CASQRRAGQGSEQFF.

This clonotype has at least ten counts. The J gene is TRBJ1-5, the V gene TRBV7-4, with D unresolved. CDR1 is SGHVT, CDR2 SQSDAQ, per germline. CDR3 size: 13 residues. Trimming cost V 5 bases and J 5 bases, with 10 bases left between them. CDR3 region: CASSRGIDQPQHF. As DNA, the CDR3 is TGTGCCAGCAGCCGGGGTATCGATCAGCCCCAGCATTTT.

This clonotype was detected only a few times. The CDR3 sequence: CASSPLSSASPYEQYF. CDR3 in DNA: TGTGCCAGCTCACCCCTATCCAGCGCGTCTCCCTACGAGCAGTACTTC. This rearrangement joins TRBV18 to TRBJ2-7; D call uncertain. Germline V gene data show CDR1 as KGHSH and CDR2 as LQKENI. V lost 3 bases and J 2 bases, leaving 17 bases between the germline ends. CDR3 size: 16 residues.

The genes are TRBV29-1 and TRBJ2-1, with 11 bases that match TRBD2. Germline V CDR1 and CDR2: SQVTM, ANQGSEA. This CDR3 contains 18 residues. Trimming cost V 6 bases and J 0 bases; bases outside gene matches: 13. CDR3 loop: CSVLGSLAGGSSYNEQFF. DNA for the CDR3: TGCAGCGTCCTGGGGAGCCTAGCGGGGGGCAGCTCCTACAATGAGCAGTTCTTC.

The chain joins TRBV20-1 to TRBJ1-1; D is unclear. The germline CDR1 and CDR2 sequences are DFQATT and SNEGSKA (reference sequence). This CDR3 is built from 14 residues. V dropped 6 bases and J dropped 6 bases, with 20 bases sitting between them. The CDR3 loop reads CSASRGYYSSEAFF. The DNA of the CDR3 is TGCAGTGCGAGCCGGGGATATTATTCTTCTGAAGCTTTCTTT.

This clonotype was seen ten or more times. The rearrangement uses TRBV7-9 and TRBJ1-2; TRBD1 matches at 9 bases. V lost 7 bases and J lost 3; bases outside the gene matches: 6. The CDR3 is made up of 14 amino acids. CDR1 and CDR2 (germline): SEHNR, FQNEAQ (reference sequence). Written as DNA, the CDR3 is TGTGCCAGCAAAGGGGACAGGGAGGACTATGGCTACACCTTC. It specifies CASKGDREDYGYTF.

This clonotype has more than one count but fewer than ten. The chain employs TRBV23-1 and TRBJ2-7, with 9 bases that match TRBD1. TRBV23-1 is an ORF, with its function uncertain. The junction had 5 bases not matched to a gene; V was cut back by 3 bases and J by 5 bases. CDR3 length: 14 amino acids. The CDR3 DNA is TGCGCCAGCAGTCAGTTCGGGACAGGGAACGAGCAGTACTTC. Translated, it gives CASSQFGTGNEQYF.

This clonotype was seen a handful of times. This CDR3 reads CAISGTGSDEQYF. Here the CDR3 DNA reads TGTGCCATCTCCGGGACAGGGTCCGACGAGCAGTACTTC. This chain joins TRBV10-3 and TRBJ2-7, with 9 bases fitting TRBD1. Looked up from germline, CDR1 is ENHRY and CDR2 is SYGVKD. J gave up 5 bases and V 8 bases, and 7 bases lay outside the gene matches. The CDR3 extends over 13 amino acids.

The V and J genes are TRBV7-9 and TRBJ1-1; 9 nucleotides agree with TRBD1. Unmatched junction bases numbered 11, after V lost 3 bases and J lost 3 bases. Germline CDR1 reads SEHNR; CDR2 reads FQNEAQ (reference sequence). The CDR3 length is 17 residues. The CDR3 coding sequence is TGTGCCAGCAGCTTTCCCGAGGGGGGGACAGGGCACACTGAAGCTTTCTTT. Protein: CASSFPEGGTGHTEAFF. The entire variable domain, with the rest obtained from reference TRBV7-9 and TRBJ1-1, is as follows: DTGVSQNPRHKITKRGQNVTFRCDPISEHNRLYWYRQTLGQGPEFLTYFQNEAQLEKSRLLSDRFSAERPKGSFSTLEIQRTEQGDSAMYLCASSFPEGGTGHTEAFFGQGTRLTVV.

The chain employs TRBV29-1 and TRBJ2-1; D call uncertain. Trimming took off 5 bases at V and 9 bases at J, with 20 bases between the two ends. The CDR3 covers 14 residues. CDR1 and CDR2 from the germline V gene are SQVTM and ANQGSEA. The CDR3 nucleotides read TGCAGCGTTCAAGCCGGGCCTCTGGGCGGTGAGCAGTTCTTC. This encodes CSVQAGPLGGEQFF.

This clonotype showed up just a few times. The chain joins TRBV20-1 to TRBJ2-2; D might be TRBD1 (5 bases). With 0 bases removed from V and 3 bases from J, the gap between germline ends came to 14 bases. Germline-derived CDR1 and CDR2 are DFQATT and SNEGSKA (reference sequence). The CDR3 sequence is 16 residues long. CDR3 in DNA: TGCAGTGCTAGAGATCAAGGGGCGACCCACACCGGGGAGCTGTTTTTT. Translated: CSARDQGATHTGELFF.

This clonotype was found a few times. V is TRBV7-9 and J is TRBJ2-1, with D maybe TRBD1 (6 bases). The CDR3 is made up of 14 amino acids. V was shortened by 1 base and J by 8 bases, with 12 bases between the two germline ends. Germline loops: CDR1 SEHNR, CDR2 FQNEAQ (reference sequence). CDR3 coding DNA: TGTGCCAGCAGCTTAGTTACCCCAGGGGATGAGCAGTTCTTC. Its translation: CASSLVTPGDEQFF.

The rearrangement links TRBV2 to TRBJ2-3, with D tentatively TRBD2 (6 bases). Germline V gives CDR1 SNHLY, CDR2 FYNNEI. This CDR3 spans 15 amino acids. Between the trimmed V and J ends, which lost 6 bases and 5 bases, there was a span of 18 bases. The CDR3 nucleotides read TGTGCCAGCAGCGAAAGGGTTCTGGAGGGAGATACGCAGTATTTT. It yields the protein CASSERVLEGDTQYF.

The rearrangement uses TRBV28 and TRBJ1-1; the D gene is possibly TRBD1 (5 bases). The CDR3 is 16 amino acids. Trimming took off 7 bases at V and 1 base at J, with 19 bases between the two ends. Germline CDR1 and CDR2: MDHEN and SYDVKM. Here the CDR3 reads CASTSVGGTGNTEAFF. CDR3 nucleotide sequence: TGTGCCAGCACTTCGGTGGGGGGTACGGGGAACACTGAAGCTTTCTTT.

The V call is TRBV5-1, the J call TRBJ1-2; TRBD1 aligns across 11 bases. Germline trimming cut 0 bases from V and 6 bases from J; bases unmatched to any gene: 1. The CDR3 length is 14 residues. Germline loops: CDR1 SGHRS, CDR2 YFSETQ. Written as DNA, the CDR3 is TGCGCCAGCAGCTTGGGGGACAGGGGGAATGGCTACACCTTC. Translated, it gives CASSLGDRGNGYTF.

This clonotype was observed at least ten times. The J gene is TRBJ2-5, the V gene TRBV6-2 or TRBV6-3, with 8 bases identical to TRBD2. The V and J ends lost 5 bases and 3 bases, in that order; junction bases with no gene match: 8. CDR1 and CDR2 (germline): MNHEY, SVGEGT. The CDR3 has 15 residues. CDR3 DNA sequence: TGTGCCAGCAGTCCCCTAACTAGCGGAAAAGAGACCCAGTACTTC. Its protein is CASSPLTSGKETQYF.

This clonotype was observed many times. The chain carries TRBV28 and TRBJ2-7, with TRBD2 matching 11 bases. The germline V gene has CDR1 MDHEN and CDR2 SYDVKM. This CDR3 comprises 16 residues. Losses at the gene ends were 4 bases for V and 3 bases for J; bases not matched to a gene: 8. The CDR3 protein is CASSSPTSGRGYEQYF. The CDR3 DNA reads TGTGCCAGCAGTTCCCCCACTAGCGGGAGAGGCTACGAGCAGTACTTC.